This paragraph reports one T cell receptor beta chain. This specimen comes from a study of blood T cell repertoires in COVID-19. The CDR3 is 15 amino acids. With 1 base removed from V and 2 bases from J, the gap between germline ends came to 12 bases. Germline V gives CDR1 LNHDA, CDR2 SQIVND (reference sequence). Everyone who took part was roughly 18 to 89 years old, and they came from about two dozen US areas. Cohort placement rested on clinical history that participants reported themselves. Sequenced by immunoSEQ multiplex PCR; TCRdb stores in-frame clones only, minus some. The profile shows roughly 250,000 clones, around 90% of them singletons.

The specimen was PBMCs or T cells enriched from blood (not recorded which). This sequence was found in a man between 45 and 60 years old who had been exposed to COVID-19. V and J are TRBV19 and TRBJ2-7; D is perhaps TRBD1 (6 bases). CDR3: CASSIGLGAAYEQYF. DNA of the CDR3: TGTGCCAGTAGTATAGGTCTGGGGGCGGCCTACGAGCAGTACTTC. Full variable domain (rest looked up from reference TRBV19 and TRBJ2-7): DGGITQSPKYLFRKEGQNVTLSCEQNLNHDAMYWYRQDPGQGLRLIYYSQIVNDFQKGDIAEGYSVSREKKESFPLTVTSAQKNPTAFYLCASSIGLGAAYEQYFGPGTRLTVT.